The next 17 T cell receptor beta chains were all read from a single sample in a study of identifying expanded T cells in peripheral blood. The repertoire was sequenced with immunoSEQ multiplex PCR; TCRdb's copy has only in-frame clones and lacks some. The sample holds roughly 92,000 clones, around 90% seen once. Sequenced: blood. The receptors come from a person between 18 and 70 years old in good health.

V usage is TRBV6-4 and J usage is TRBJ2-3, with D perhaps matching TRBD2 (7 bases). CDR1 is MRHNA, CDR2 SNTAGT, per germline. Trimming removed 2 bases at V and 2 bases at J, with 11 bases between. The CDR3 loop spans 15 amino acids. The CDR3 DNA follows: TGTGCCAGCAGTGACGGAGGGGGGGCCACAGATACGCAGTATTTT. It yields the protein CASSDGGGATDTQYF.

CDR3 loop: CASRTGASYTF. CDR3 nucleotides: TGTGCCAGCCGGACAGGGGCCAGCTACACCTTC. The chain couples TRBV6-5 to TRBJ1-2, with 9 bases lining up with TRBD1. The CDR3 length is 11 residues. Germline trimming cut 8 bases from V and 9 bases from J; bases unmatched to any gene: 4. The germline V gene encodes CDR1 MNHEY and CDR2 SVGAGI.

The rearrangement links TRBV6-6 to TRBJ1-5; no firm D call. Trimming cost V 4 bases and J 4 bases, with 11 bases left between them. There are 14 residues in the CDR3. Germline CDR1 and CDR2: MNHNY and SVGAGI (reference sequence). CDR3 region: CASSSGRLNQPQHF. DNA for the CDR3: TGTGCCAGCAGTTCGGGGAGGCTAAATCAGCCCCAGCATTTT.

This chain connects TRBV28 to TRBJ2-7; 8 positions agree with TRBD1. CDR1 and CDR2 from the germline V gene are MDHEN and SYDVKM. Germline trimming cut 2 bases from V and 2 bases from J; bases unmatched to any gene: 2. The CDR3 totals 14 residues. The CDR3 coding sequence is TGTGCCAGCAGTTTAGGGACAGGCCCCTACGAGCAGTACTTC. Its translation: CASSLGTGPYEQYF.

The chain links TRBV19 to TRBJ1-5; 8 positions agree with TRBD1. Trimming cost V 5 bases and J 2 bases; bases outside gene matches: 5. Germline-derived CDR1 and CDR2 are LNHDA and SQIVND (reference sequence). The CDR3 loop spans 15 amino acids. CDR3 nucleotides: TGTGCCAGTAGTCAGACAGGGGCCGGCAATCAGCCCCAGCATTTT. It encodes CASSQTGAGNQPQHF.

This chain connects TRBV10-3 to TRBJ1-4; D might be TRBD1 (5 bases). With 3 bases removed from V and 10 bases from J, the gap between germline ends came to 12 bases. The CDR3 runs 13 residues. CDR1 ENHRY and CDR2 SYGVKD come from the germline V gene. The CDR3, as DNA: TGTGCCATCAGTGACGATGCTGGGGGAAAACTGTTTTTT. Amino acid sequence: CAISDDAGGKLFF.

This sequence joins TRBV7-9 and TRBJ2-3; D unclear. Germline values: CDR1 SEHNR, CDR2 FQNEAQ (reference sequence). The CDR3 has 18 residues. V dropped 3 bases and J dropped 0 bases, with 19 bases sitting between them. CDR3 in amino acids: CASSFPSHGSVSTDTQYF. The DNA for the CDR3 is TGTGCCAGCAGCTTCCCATCACACGGTTCCGTTAGCACAGATACGCAGTATTTT.

V and J are TRBV5-8 and TRBJ2-1; perhaps TRBD2 as D (5 bases). V was cut by 1 base and J by 5 bases, with 7 bases left in between. The CDR3 totals 13 residues. Germline-derived CDR1 and CDR2 are SGHTS and YDEGEE. The CDR3 spells CASSLPGNNEQFF. In DNA, the CDR3 is TGTGCCAGCAGCTTGCCGGGAAACAATGAGCAGTTCTTC.

The rearrangement links TRBV25-1 to TRBJ1-1; D possibly corresponds to TRBD1 (5 bases). CDR1 and CDR2 from the germline V gene are MGHDK and SYGVNS. The CDR3 consists of 15 residues. Trimming pared 0 bases from V and 4 bases from J, leaving 12 bases between. The CDR3 DNA sequence: TGTGCCAGCAGTGAATATGGGGGTCGTGGCACTGAAGCTTTCTTT. As protein: CASSEYGGRGTEAFF. Combining the CDR3 with reference TRBV25-1 and TRBJ1-1 gives the whole variable domain EADIYQTPRYLVIGTGKKITLECSQTMGHDKMYWYQQDPGMELHLIHYSYGVNSTEKGDLSSESTVSRIRTEHFPLTLESARPSHTSQYLCASSEYGGRGTEAFFGQGTRLTVV.

The chain couples TRBV7-9 to TRBJ2-5; the D is unclear. Germline values: CDR1 SEHNR, CDR2 FQNEAQ (reference sequence). CDR3 size: 14 residues. Trimming shortened V by 5 bases and J by 1 base, and 11 bases separated the two germline ends. For the CDR3, the DNA is TGTGCCAGCAGCCCCCAGAACCTCCAAGAGACCCAGTACTTC. This translates into CASSPQNLQETQYF. The variable domain in full, completed from reference TRBV7-9 and TRBJ2-5, reads DTGVSQNPRHKITKRGQNVTFRCDPISEHNRLYWYRQTLGQGPEFLTYFQNEAQLEKSRLLSDRFSAERPKGSFSTLEIQRTEQGDSAMYLCASSPQNLQETQYFGPGTRLLVL.

This chain joins TRBV4-3 and TRBJ1-4, with TRBD1 identical over 8 bases. With V trimmed by 0 bases and J by 9 bases, 9 bases remained unmatched. Looked up from germline, CDR1 is LGHNA and CDR2 is YSLEER. This CDR3 spans 16 amino acids. CDR3 sequence (DNA): TGCGCCAGCAGCCAAGAGCAGGGGGCGTCCAGGCAAAAACTGTTTTTT. Translated, it gives CASSQEQGASRQKLFF.

V and J are TRBV5-6 and TRBJ2-4; 9 bases align to TRBD1. The V segment lost 4 bases and the J segment 3 bases; nucleotides outside the gene matches: 14. This CDR3 has 18 residues. Germline CDR1 SGHDT, CDR2 YYEEEE. CDR3 loop: CASSDLNRGPRGKNIQYF. The CDR3 DNA sequence: TGTGCCAGCAGCGACCTAAACAGGGGGCCTCGGGGCAAAAACATTCAGTACTTC.

The V and J genes are TRBV6-5 and TRBJ1-3; D uncertain. The V end lost 6 bases, the J end lost 4 bases, and 13 bases lay between the germline ends. Germline V gene sequence: CDR1 MNHEY, CDR2 SVGAGI. CDR3 size: 14 residues. CDR3 protein: CASRVGRTGNTIYF. CDR3 nucleotide sequence: TGTGCCAGCAGGGTAGGCAGAACGGGAAACACCATATATTTT.

The chain couples TRBV29-1 to TRBJ1-6, with a possible D match to TRBD1 (5 bases). The CDR3 sequence is 13 residues long. Trimming removed 7 bases from V and 7 bases from J, with 14 bases in between. Per the germline V gene, CDR1 is SQVTM and CDR2 is ANQGSEA. CDR3 sequence reads: CSGQRERNSPLHF. The CDR3 region has the DNA TGCAGCGGACAGAGAGAACGGAATTCACCCCTCCACTTT.

J is TRBJ1-1 and V is TRBV7-2; the D is unclear. This CDR3 is built from 15 residues. Trimming removed 0 bases at V and 2 bases at J, with 10 bases between. Per the germline V gene, CDR1 is SGHTA and CDR2 is FQGNSA. The CDR3 spells CASSLAAGLNTEAFF. The CDR3 DNA sequence: TGTGCCAGCAGCTTAGCGGCTGGGCTTAACACTGAAGCTTTCTTT.

The gene calls are TRBV2 and TRBJ2-3; D may be TRBD1 (5 bases). Deletions cut 6 bases from V and 5 bases from J, with 12 bases between. The CDR3 runs 13 residues. Per the germline V gene, CDR1 is SNHLY and CDR2 is FYNNEI. This chain's CDR3 is CASRDQGIDTQYF. CDR3 DNA: TGTGCCAGCAGGGATCAGGGAATAGATACGCAGTATTTT. The entire variable domain, with the rest obtained from reference TRBV2 and TRBJ2-3, is as follows: EPEVTQTPSHQVTQMGQEVILRCVPISNHLYFYWYRQILGQKVEFLVSFYNNEISEKSEIFDDQFSVERPDGSNFTLKIRSTKLEDSAMYFCASRDQGIDTQYFGPGTRLTVL.

The genes are TRBV7-2 and TRBJ1-2; a possible D gene is TRBD1 (6 bases). The CDR3 totals 12 residues. The V end lost 5 bases, the J end lost 8 bases, and 12 bases lay between the germline ends. The germline V gene encodes CDR1 SGHTA and CDR2 FQGNSA. The CDR3 is CASSVQGKGYTF. For the CDR3, the DNA is TGTGCCAGCAGCGTACAGGGAAAGGGCTACACCTTC.